Listed here is a single T cell receptor (beta chain). As to time point: after neoadjuvant nivolumab, at surgical resection. These newly diagnosed stage II-IVA oral cavity squamous cell carcinoma patients had no prior systemic or radiation treatment. The data stem from a study of neoadjuvant anti-PD-1 for oral cavity cancer. About the research overall: Before surgery, most patients got three to four biweekly 3 mg/kg nivolumab doses. Non-progressing patients received a fourth nivolumab dose near day 43, then surgery on days 50-56.

Germline loops: CDR1 SEHNR, CDR2 FQNEAQ (reference sequence). The CDR3 is made up of 13 amino acids. The trim removed 4 bases at V and 4 bases at J, leaving 3 bases unmatched. Sequencing used immunoSEQ multiplex PCR; TCRdb keeps in-frame clones, though not all of them. The data contain more than 30,000 clones, about 36% of them singletons. The clonotype was recovered from a person aged 35-79 years with oral cavity squamous cell carcinoma. The chain carries TRBV7-9 and TRBJ1-2, with 7 positions matching TRBD1. The source material was tumor tissue, sampled after nivolumab (anti-PD-1) treatment. CDR3 sequence reads: CASSWGQSYGYTF. Written as DNA, the CDR3 is TGTGCCAGCAGCTGGGGACAGAGCTATGGCTACACCTTC.